This TCR beta chain was identified during a study of cytomegalovirus exposure and HLA in healthy donors. Amplification used 60 Vbeta primers and 13 Jbeta primers. In the original processing: The count from a later analysis was 65 million to 90 million unique TCR beta chains, approximately 9.9 million of them shared. Data came from immunoSEQ multiplex PCR; TCRdb stores just in-frame clones and leaves some out. That table gives V, J and clone size, and the DNA gave D and trimming. Of approximately 200,000 clones listed, roughly 84% were seen once; the top ten hold around 1.4%. The length of the CDR3 is 14 residues. V shed 4 bases and J shed 0 bases, with 8 bases lying between them. Germline V gene sequence: CDR1 MRHNA, CDR2 SNTAGT.

V and J are TRBV6-4 and TRBJ2-3; D call uncertain. The sequencing input was PBMCs. This TCR derives from a girl aged 10-17 years in good health and CMV-seronegative. CDR3 bases: TGTGCCAGCAGTGGAGGTTCTAGCACAGATACGCAGTATTTT. It encodes CASSGGSSTDTQYF.